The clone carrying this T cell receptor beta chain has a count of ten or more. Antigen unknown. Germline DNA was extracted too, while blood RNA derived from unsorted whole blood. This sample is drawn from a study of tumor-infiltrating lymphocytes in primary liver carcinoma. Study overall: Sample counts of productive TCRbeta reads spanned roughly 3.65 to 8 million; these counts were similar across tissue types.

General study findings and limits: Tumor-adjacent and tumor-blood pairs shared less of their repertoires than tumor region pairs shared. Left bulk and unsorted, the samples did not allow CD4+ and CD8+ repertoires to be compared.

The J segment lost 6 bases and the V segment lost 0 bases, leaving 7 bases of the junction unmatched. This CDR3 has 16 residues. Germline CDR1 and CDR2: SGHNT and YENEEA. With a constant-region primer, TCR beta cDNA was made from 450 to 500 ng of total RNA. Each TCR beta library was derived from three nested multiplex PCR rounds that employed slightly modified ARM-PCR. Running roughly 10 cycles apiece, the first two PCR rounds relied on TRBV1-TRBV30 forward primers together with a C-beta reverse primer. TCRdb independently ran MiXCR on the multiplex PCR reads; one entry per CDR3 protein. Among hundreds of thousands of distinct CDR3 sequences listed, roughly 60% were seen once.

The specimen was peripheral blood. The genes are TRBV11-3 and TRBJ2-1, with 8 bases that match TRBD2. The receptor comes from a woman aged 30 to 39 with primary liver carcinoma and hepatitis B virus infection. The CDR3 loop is CASSLDFGRARNEQFF. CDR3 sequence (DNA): TGTGCCAGCAGCTTAGATTTCGGGAGGGCTCGCAATGAGCAGTTCTTC.